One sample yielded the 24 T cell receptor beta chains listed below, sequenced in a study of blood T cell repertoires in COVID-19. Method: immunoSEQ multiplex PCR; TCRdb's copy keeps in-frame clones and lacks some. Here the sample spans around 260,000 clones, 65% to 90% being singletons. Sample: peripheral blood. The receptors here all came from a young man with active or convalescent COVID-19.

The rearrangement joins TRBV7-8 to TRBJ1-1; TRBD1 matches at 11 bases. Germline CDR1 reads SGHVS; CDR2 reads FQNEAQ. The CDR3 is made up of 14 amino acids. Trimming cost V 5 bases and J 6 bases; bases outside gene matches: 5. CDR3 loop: CASSTGQGAAEAFF. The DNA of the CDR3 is TGTGCCAGCAGCACCGGACAGGGGGCCGCTGAAGCTTTCTTT.

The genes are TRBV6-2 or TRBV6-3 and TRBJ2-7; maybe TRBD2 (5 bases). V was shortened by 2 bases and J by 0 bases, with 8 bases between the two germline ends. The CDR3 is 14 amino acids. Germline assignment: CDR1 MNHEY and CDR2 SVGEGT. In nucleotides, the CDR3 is TGTGCCAGCAGTTACCTGGACTCCTCCTACGAGCAGTACTTC. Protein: CASSYLDSSYEQYF.

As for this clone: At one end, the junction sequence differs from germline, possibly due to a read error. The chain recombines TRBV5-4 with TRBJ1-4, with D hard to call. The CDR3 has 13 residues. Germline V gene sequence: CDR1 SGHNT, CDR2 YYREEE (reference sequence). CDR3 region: CASSTPQMKKMFF. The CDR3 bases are TGTGCCAGCAGCACACCACAGATGAAAAAAATGTTTTTT.

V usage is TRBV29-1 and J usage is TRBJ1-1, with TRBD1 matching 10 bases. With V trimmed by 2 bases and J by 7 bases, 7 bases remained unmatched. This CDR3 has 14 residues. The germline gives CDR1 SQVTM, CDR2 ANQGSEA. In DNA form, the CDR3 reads TGCAGCGTTGAATGGACAGGGGGAGCTGGTGAAGCTTTCTTT. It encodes CSVEWTGGAGEAFF. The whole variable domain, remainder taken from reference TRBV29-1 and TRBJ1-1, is SAVISQKPSRDICQRGTSLTIQCQVDSQVTMMFWYRQQPGQSLTLIATANQGSEATYESGFVIDKFPISRPNLTFSTLTVSNMSPEDSSIYLCSVEWTGGAGEAFFGQGTRLTVV.

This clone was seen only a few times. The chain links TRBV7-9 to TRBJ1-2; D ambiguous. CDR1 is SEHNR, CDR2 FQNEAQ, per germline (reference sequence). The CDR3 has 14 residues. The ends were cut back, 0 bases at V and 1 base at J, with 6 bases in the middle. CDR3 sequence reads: CASSLAALNYGYTF. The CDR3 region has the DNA TGTGCCAGCAGCTTAGCAGCTCTTAACTATGGCTACACCTTC. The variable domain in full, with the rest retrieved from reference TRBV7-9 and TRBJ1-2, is DTGVSQNPRHKITKRGQNVTFRCDPISEHNRLYWYRQTLGQGPEFLTYFQNEAQLEKSRLLSDRFSAERPKGSFSTLEIQRTEQGDSAMYLCASSLAALNYGYTFGSGTRLTVV.

This CDR3 is CASSPAGTYNEQFF. CDR3 nucleotide sequence: TGTGCCAGCTCACCAGCGGGGACCTACAATGAGCAGTTCTTC. The rearrangement links TRBV18 to TRBJ2-1; weak D call: TRBD2 (6 bases). The germline V gene has CDR1 KGHSH and CDR2 LQKENI. Trimming took 2 bases from V and 2 from J, leaving 7 bases between them. This CDR3 spans 14 amino acids.

The CDR3 loop is CASSPAPSTDTQYF. CDR3 DNA: TGTGCCAGCAGCCCCGCGCCGAGCACAGATACGCAGTATTTT. This sequence joins TRBV11-3 and TRBJ2-3; unclear D gene. The V gene lost 5 bases and the J gene lost 0 bases, with 9 bases spanning the gap. This CDR3 is 14 amino acids long. The germline gives CDR1 SGHNT, CDR2 YENEEA. Full variable domain (outside the CDR3, taken from reference TRBV11-3 and TRBJ2-3): EAGVVQSPRYKIIEKKQPVAFWCNPISGHNTLYWYLQNLGQGPELLIRYENEEAVDDSQLPKDRFSAERLKGVDSTLKIQPAELGDSAVYLCASSPAPSTDTQYFGPGTRLTVL.

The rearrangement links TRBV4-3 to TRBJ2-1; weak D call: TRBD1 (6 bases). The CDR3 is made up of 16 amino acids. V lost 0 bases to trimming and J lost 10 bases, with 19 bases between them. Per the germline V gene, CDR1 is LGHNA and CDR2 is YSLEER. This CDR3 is CASSQDGEGVDYEQFF. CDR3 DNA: TGCGCCAGCAGCCAAGATGGCGAGGGGGTGGATTACGAGCAGTTCTTC.

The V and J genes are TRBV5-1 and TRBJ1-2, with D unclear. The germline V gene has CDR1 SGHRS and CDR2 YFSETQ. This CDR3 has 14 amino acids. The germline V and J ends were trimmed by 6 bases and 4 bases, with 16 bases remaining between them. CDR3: CASNINQDIYGYTF. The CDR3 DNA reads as TGCGCCAGCAACATTAATCAGGATATCTATGGCTACACCTTC.

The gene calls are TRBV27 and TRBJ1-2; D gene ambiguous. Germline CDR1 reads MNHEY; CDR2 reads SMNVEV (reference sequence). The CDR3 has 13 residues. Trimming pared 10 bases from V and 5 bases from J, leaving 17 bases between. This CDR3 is CATKQADRYGYTF. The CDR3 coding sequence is TGTGCCACCAAGCAGGCAGACCGATATGGCTACACCTTC.

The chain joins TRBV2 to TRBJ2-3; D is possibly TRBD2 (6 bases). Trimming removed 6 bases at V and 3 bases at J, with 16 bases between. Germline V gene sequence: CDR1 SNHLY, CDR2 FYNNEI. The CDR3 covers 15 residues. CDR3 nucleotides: TGTGCCAGCAGGGACCTAGCGATCGGAACAGATACGCAGTATTTT. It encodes CASRDLAIGTDTQYF.

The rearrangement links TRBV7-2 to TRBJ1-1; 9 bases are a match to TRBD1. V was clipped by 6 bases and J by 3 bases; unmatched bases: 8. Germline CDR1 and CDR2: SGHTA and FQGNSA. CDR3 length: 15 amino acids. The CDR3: CASRSRTGADTEAFF. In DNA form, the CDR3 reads TGTGCCAGCAGATCCCGGACAGGGGCAGACACTGAAGCTTTCTTT. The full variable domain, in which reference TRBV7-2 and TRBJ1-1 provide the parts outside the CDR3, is GAGVSQSPSNKVTEKGKDVELRCDPISGHTALYWYRQSLGQGLEFLIYFQGNSAPDKSGLPSDRFSAERTGGSVSTLTIQRTQQEDSAVYLCASRSRTGADTEAFFGQGTRLTVV.

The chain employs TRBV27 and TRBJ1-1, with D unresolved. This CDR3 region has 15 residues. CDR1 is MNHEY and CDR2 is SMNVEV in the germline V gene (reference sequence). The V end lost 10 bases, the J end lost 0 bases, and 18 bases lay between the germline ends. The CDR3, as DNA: TGTGCCACTACCCCCCGTTGGGCGATGAACACTGAAGCTTTCTTT. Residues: CATTPRWAMNTEAFF.

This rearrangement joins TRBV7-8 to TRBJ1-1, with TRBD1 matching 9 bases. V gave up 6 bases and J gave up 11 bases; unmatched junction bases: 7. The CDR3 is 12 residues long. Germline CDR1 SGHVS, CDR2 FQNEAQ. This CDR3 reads CASRPGTGLAFF. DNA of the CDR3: TGTGCCAGCAGACCCGGGACAGGGCTTGCTTTCTTT.

The CDR3 protein is CASSTDIKVPYEQYF. DNA of the CDR3: TGTGCCAGCAGCACTGACATCAAGGTCCCCTACGAGCAGTACTTC. This chain links TRBV9 with TRBJ2-7; D gene uncertain. CDR1 SGDLS and CDR2 YYNGEE come from the germline V gene. The CDR3 totals 15 residues. Deletions cut 4 bases from V and 2 bases from J, with 16 bases between.

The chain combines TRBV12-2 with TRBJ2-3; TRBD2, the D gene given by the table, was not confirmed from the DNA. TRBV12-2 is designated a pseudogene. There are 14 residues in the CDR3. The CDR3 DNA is TGTGCAAGTCGCTCCCCCAAACGGTCGGATACGCAGTATTTT. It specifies CASRSPKRSDTQYF.

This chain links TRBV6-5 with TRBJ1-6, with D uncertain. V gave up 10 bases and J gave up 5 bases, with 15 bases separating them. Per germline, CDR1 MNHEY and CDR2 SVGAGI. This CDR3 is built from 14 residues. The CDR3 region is CATRTGLNNSPLHF. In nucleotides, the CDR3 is TGTGCCACCCGAACCGGACTCAATAATTCACCCCTCCACTTT.

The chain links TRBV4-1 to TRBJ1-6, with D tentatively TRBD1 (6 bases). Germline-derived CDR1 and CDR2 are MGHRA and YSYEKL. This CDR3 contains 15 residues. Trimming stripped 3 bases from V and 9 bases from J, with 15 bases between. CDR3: CASSHLTQGISPLHF. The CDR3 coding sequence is TGCGCCAGCAGCCATTTGACCCAGGGGATTTCACCCCTCCACTTT.

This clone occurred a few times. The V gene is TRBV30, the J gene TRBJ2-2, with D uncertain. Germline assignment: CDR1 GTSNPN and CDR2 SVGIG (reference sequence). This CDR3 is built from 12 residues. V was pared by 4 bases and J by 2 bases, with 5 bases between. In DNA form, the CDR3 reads TGTGCCTGGACAGGTAACACCGGGGAGCTGTTTTTT. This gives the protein CAWTGNTGELFF. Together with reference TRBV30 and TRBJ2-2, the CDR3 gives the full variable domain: SQTIHQWPATLVQPVGSPLSLECTVEGTSNPNLYWYRQAAGRGLQLLFYSVGIGQISSEVPQNLSASRPQDRQFILSSKKLLLSDSGFYLCAWTGNTGELFFGEGSRLTVL.

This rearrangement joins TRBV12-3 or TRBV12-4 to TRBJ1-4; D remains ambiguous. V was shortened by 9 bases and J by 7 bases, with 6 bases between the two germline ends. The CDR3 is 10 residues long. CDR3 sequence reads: CARSPEKLFF. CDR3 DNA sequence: TGTGCCAGGAGCCCTGAAAAACTGTTTTTT.

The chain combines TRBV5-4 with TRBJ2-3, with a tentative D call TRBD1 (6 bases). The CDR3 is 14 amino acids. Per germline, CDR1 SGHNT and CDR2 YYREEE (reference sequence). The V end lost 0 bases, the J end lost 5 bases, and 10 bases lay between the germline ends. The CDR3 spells CASSLAQGRDTQYF. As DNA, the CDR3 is TGTGCCAGCAGCTTGGCGCAGGGGCGAGATACGCAGTATTTT. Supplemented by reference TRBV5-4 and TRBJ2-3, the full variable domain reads ETGVTQSPTHLIKTRGQQVTLRCSSQSGHNTVSWYQQALGQGPQFIFQYYREEENGRGNFPPRFSGLQFPNYSSELNVNALELDDSALYLCASSLAQGRDTQYFGPGTRLTVL.

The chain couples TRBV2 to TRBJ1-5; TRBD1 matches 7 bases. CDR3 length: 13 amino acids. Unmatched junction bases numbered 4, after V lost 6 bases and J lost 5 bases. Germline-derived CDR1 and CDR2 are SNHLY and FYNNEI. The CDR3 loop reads CASRGTGDQPQHF. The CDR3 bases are TGTGCCAGCAGGGGTACAGGGGATCAGCCCCAGCATTTT.

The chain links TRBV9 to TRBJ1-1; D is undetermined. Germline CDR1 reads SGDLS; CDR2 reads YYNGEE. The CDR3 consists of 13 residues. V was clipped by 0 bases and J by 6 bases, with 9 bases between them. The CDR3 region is CASSVAGGAEAFF. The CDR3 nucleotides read TGTGCCAGCAGCGTAGCTGGCGGAGCTGAAGCTTTCTTT. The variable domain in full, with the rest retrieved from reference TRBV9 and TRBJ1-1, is DSGVTQTPKHLITATGQRVTLRCSPRSGDLSVYWYQQSLDQGLQFLIQYYNGEERAKGNILERFSAQQFPDLHSELNLSSLELGDSALYFCASSVAGGAEAFFGQGTRLTVV.

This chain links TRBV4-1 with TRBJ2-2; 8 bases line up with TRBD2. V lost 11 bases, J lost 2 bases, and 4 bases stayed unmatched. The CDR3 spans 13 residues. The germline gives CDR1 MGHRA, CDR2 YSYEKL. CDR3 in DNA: TGCGCCGGGCGGGGGGCTAACACCGGGGAGCTGTTTTTT. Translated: CAGRGANTGELFF.